Following are 29 T cell receptor beta chains from one sample sequenced in a study of vaccination effects on CD4 cells after COVID-19. Antigens for these TCRs are unknown. Some clones are missing from TCRdb's copy, which holds only in-frame ones; the method was immunoSEQ multiplex PCR. Altogether about 37,000 clones are present, 65% to 75% being singletons, with the ten largest covering 3%. CD4+ T cell isolation took place after 10 days of culture. The source was CD4+ T cells from PBMCs cultured without peptide, collected before COVID-19 vaccination. These receptors all come from a human donor who received a COVID-19 vaccine.

The chain combines TRBV5-4 with TRBJ2-7, with D perhaps TRBD1 (7 bases). This CDR3 is 13 amino acids long. CDR1 and CDR2 (germline): SGHNT, YYREEE (reference sequence). The V end lost 1 base, the J end lost 7 bases, and 12 bases lay between the germline ends. The CDR3 region is CASSLSTGREQYF. The CDR3 DNA is TGTGCCAGCAGCTTGTCGACAGGGAGGGAGCAGTACTTC.

This clone showed up just a few times. The chain carries TRBV12-3 or TRBV12-4 and TRBJ2-7, with unresolved D. V was cut by 1 base and J by 0 bases, with 4 bases left in between. The CDR3 runs 13 residues. The CDR3: CASSLGGSYEQYF. The CDR3 DNA is TGTGCCAGCAGTTTAGGGGGCTCCTACGAGCAGTACTTC.

This chain joins TRBV27 and TRBJ1-1; no clear D gene. The CDR3 covers 13 residues. Germline CDR1 MNHEY, CDR2 SMNVEV (reference sequence). Trimming stripped 3 bases from V and 1 base from J, with 6 bases between. CDR3 nucleotides: TGTGCCAGCAGTTTGAACAGGAACACTGAAGCTTTCTTT. Translation gives CASSLNRNTEAFF.

This chain joins TRBV6-5 and TRBJ1-1, with TRBD1 as a possible D gene (5 bases). Germline loops: CDR1 MNHEY, CDR2 SVGAGI. V gave up 5 bases and J gave up 10 bases, with 17 bases separating them. There are 13 residues in the CDR3. DNA for the CDR3: TGTGCCAGCAGTCCTCCCCGACCCGGGGGAGCTTTCTTT. Its protein is CASSPPRPGGAFF.

This clone occurred once. In nucleotides, the CDR3 is TGTGCCAGCAGCCAAGTCTCACAGACCTACGAGCAGTACTTC. Translated, it gives CASSQVSQTYEQYF. The rearrangement links TRBV3-1 (or the pseudogene TRBV3-2) to TRBJ2-7; D gene uncertain. Germline V gene lookup returns CDR1 LGHDT and CDR2 YNNKEL (reference sequence). This CDR3 has 14 amino acids. V lost 1 base, J lost 2 bases, and 9 bases lay in between.

The chain joins TRBV11-1 to TRBJ2-1, with TRBD2 matching 8 bases. Germline values: CDR1 SGHAT, CDR2 FQDESV (reference sequence). J lost 4 bases, V lost 4 bases, and 6 bases had no gene match. The CDR3 is 15 residues long. In DNA form, the CDR3 reads TGTGCCAGCAGCTCCTTCCGGGGGGGGTACAATGAGCAGTTCTTC. Protein: CASSSFRGGYNEQFF.

V is TRBV12-3 or TRBV12-4 and J is TRBJ1-1; no firm D call. CDR3 length: 11 amino acids. V was trimmed by 1 base and J by 11 bases, leaving 8 bases between them. CDR3 region: CASSLDRRAFF. DNA for the CDR3: TGTGCCAGCAGTTTAGATCGGCGGGCTTTCTTT.

The chain employs TRBV11-3 and TRBJ2-7, with 11 bases identical to TRBD1. Losses at the gene ends were 9 bases for V and 6 bases for J; bases not matched to a gene: 7. The CDR3 is made up of 13 amino acids. Germline V gene data show CDR1 as SGHNT and CDR2 as YENEEA. This CDR3 is CARPGQGGIEQYF. The CDR3 DNA follows: TGTGCCAGACCGGGACAGGGGGGGATCGAGCAGTACTTC.

V usage is TRBV4-2 and J usage is TRBJ1-6; D remains ambiguous. Germline V gene sequence: CDR1 LGHNA, CDR2 YNFKEQ. V dropped 3 bases and J dropped 5 bases, with 8 bases sitting between them. This CDR3 region has 14 residues. The CDR3: CASSQGWDNSPLHF. Here the CDR3 DNA reads TGTGCCAGCAGCCAGGGTTGGGATAATTCACCCCTCCACTTT.

The chain is built from TRBV7-2 and TRBJ2-3, with 8 nucleotides matching TRBD1. Germline V CDR1 and CDR2: SGHTA, FQGNSA. The junction had 1 base not matched to a gene; V was cut back by 1 base and J by 1 base. The CDR3 runs 15 residues. CDR3 amino acids: CASSLVGQGTDTQYF. CDR3 nucleotide sequence: TGTGCCAGCAGCTTAGTGGGACAGGGCACAGATACGCAGTATTTT. The full variable domain, completed using reference TRBV7-2 and TRBJ2-3, is GAGVSQSPSNKVTEKGKDVELRCDPISGHTALYWYRQSLGQGLEFLIYFQGNSAPDKSGLPSDRFSAERTGGSVSTLTIQRTQQEDSAVYLCASSLVGQGTDTQYFGPGTRLTVL.

This chain links TRBV7-8 with TRBJ2-2; 14 bases agree with TRBD2. The CDR3 spans 16 residues. Trimming removed 1 base from V and 9 bases from J; junction bases left unmatched: 4. Germline V gives CDR1 SGHVS, CDR2 FQNEAQ. CDR3 nucleotide sequence: TGTGCCAGCAGCTTAGGACTAGCGGGGGGGCTCAGGGAGCTGTTTTTT. Amino acid sequence: CASSLGLAGGLRELFF. Filled out from reference TRBV7-8 and TRBJ2-2, the complete variable domain reads GAGVSQSPRYKVAKRGQDVALRCDPISGHVSLFWYQQALGQGPEFLTYFQNEAQLDKSGLPSDRFFAERPEGSVSTLKIQRTQQEDSAVYLCASSLGLAGGLRELFFGEGSRLTVL.

V gene TRBV27 combines with J gene TRBJ2-1, with D perhaps TRBD1 (5 bases). V lost 6 bases to trimming and J lost 5 bases, with 17 bases between them. Germline CDR1 is MNHEY and CDR2 is SMNVEV (reference sequence). The CDR3 has 15 amino acids. Here the CDR3 reads CASSAWGTIDNEQFF. CDR3 DNA sequence: TGTGCCAGCAGCGCCTGGGGCACCATCGACAATGAGCAGTTCTTC.

The rearrangement joins TRBV7-8 to TRBJ2-6; D is perhaps TRBD1 or TRBD2 (6 bases each). CDR1 SGHVS and CDR2 FQNEAQ come from the germline V gene. The CDR3 totals 15 residues. V lost 2 bases and J 4 bases, leaving 9 bases between the germline ends. The CDR3 region is CASSLRGAGANVLTF. CDR3 DNA: TGTGCCAGCAGCTTAAGGGGGGCGGGGGCCAACGTCCTGACTTTC.

The rearrangement uses TRBV28 and TRBJ2-3; tentatively, D is TRBD1 (5 bases). The CDR3 covers 15 residues. V gave up 0 bases and J gave up 1 base, with 8 bases separating them. Germline values: CDR1 MDHEN, CDR2 SYDVKM. The DNA for the CDR3 is TGTGCCAGCAGTTTATGGGGCAGGGGCACAGATACGCAGTATTTT. Its protein product is CASSLWGRGTDTQYF.

The chain links TRBV11-3 to TRBJ2-3; 8 bases align to TRBD1. Germline assignment: CDR1 SGHNT and CDR2 YENEEA. The CDR3 has 15 residues. Trimming took 3 bases from V and 3 from J; bases not matched to a gene: 5. The CDR3, as DNA: TGTGCCAGCAGCTTGAGGGACAGGCCAACAGATACGCAGTATTTT. It specifies CASSLRDRPTDTQYF.

The CDR3 spells CAWSVRGGHSGNTIYF. DNA for the CDR3: TGTGCCTGGAGTGTACGAGGGGGGCACTCTGGAAACACCATATATTTT. The rearrangement uses TRBV30 and TRBJ1-3; D might be TRBD1 (6 bases). Germline V gene lookup returns CDR1 GTSNPN and CDR2 SVGIG (reference sequence). The CDR3 runs 16 residues. Trimming left V 0 bases short and J 0 bases short, with 12 bases between.

The rearrangement links TRBV5-1 to TRBJ1-1; weak D call: TRBD1 (6 bases). Deletions cut 5 bases from V and 1 base from J, with 15 bases between. CDR3 length: 15 amino acids. Germline V CDR1 and CDR2: SGHRS, YFSETQ. CDR3 region: CASRKGVIENTEAFF. The CDR3 coding sequence is TGCGCCAGCAGAAAGGGGGTGATAGAGAACACTGAAGCTTTCTTT.

This chain links TRBV18 with TRBJ2-3; D gene ambiguous. Trimming stripped 2 bases from V and 3 bases from J, with 12 bases between. The germline gives CDR1 KGHSH, CDR2 LQKENI. The CDR3 has 15 amino acids. The CDR3 DNA sequence: TGTGCCAGCTCACCATTTTCAGAAGGTACAGATACGCAGTATTTT. Translated: CASSPFSEGTDTQYF.

V and J are TRBV5-1 and TRBJ1-6; 7 nucleotides match TRBD1. With 1 base clipped from V and 5 bases from J, the junction kept 3 bases outside the gene matches. The CDR3 spans 15 residues. The germline CDR1 and CDR2 sequences are SGHRS and YFSETQ. The chain's CDR3 is CASSLTGQNNSPLHF. The CDR3 DNA sequence: TGCGCCAGCAGCTTGACGGGACAGAATAATTCACCCCTCCACTTT.

The V and J genes are TRBV14 and TRBJ1-1; D might be TRBD1 (5 bases). This CDR3 is built from 13 residues. Germline lookup yields CDR1 SGHDN and CDR2 FVKESK. The ends were cut back, 4 bases at V and 0 bases at J, with 6 bases in the middle. CDR3 in DNA: TGTGCCAGCAGCCCGGACATGAACACTGAAGCTTTCTTT. Residues: CASSPDMNTEAFF.

The chain combines TRBV5-1 with TRBJ2-7; 10 bases fit TRBD1. Looked up from germline, CDR1 is SGHRS and CDR2 is YFSETQ. V lost 0 bases to trimming and J lost 4 bases; unmatched junction nucleotides: 7. The CDR3 consists of 16 residues. CDR3 DNA sequence: TGCGCCAGCAGCTTGGGGGTGACAGGGGGCTTATACGAGCAGTACTTC. Translating it yields CASSLGVTGGLYEQYF.

The V call is TRBV5-1, the J call TRBJ2-7; 7 positions match TRBD1. The CDR3 length is 18 residues. Unmatched junction bases numbered 16, after V lost 4 bases and J lost 0 bases. The germline V gene encodes CDR1 SGHRS and CDR2 YFSETQ. CDR3 nucleotide sequence: TGCGCCAGCAGCCCCCGGAGAACGGCGACAGGGAACTCCTACGAGCAGTACTTC. It codes for CASSPRRTATGNSYEQYF.

The gene calls are TRBV4-3 and TRBJ1-2; no clear D. Germline V gives CDR1 LGHNA, CDR2 YSLEER. The CDR3 contains 16 residues. Trimming removed 2 bases at V and 4 bases at J, with 17 bases between. CDR3 amino acids: CASSQNGMDGTYGYTF. In DNA, the CDR3 is TGCGCCAGCAGCCAAAACGGGATGGACGGAACCTATGGCTACACCTTC.

The V and J genes are TRBV3-1 (or the pseudogene TRBV3-2) and TRBJ2-7; 14 bases map to TRBD2. The CDR3 is 18 residues long. Losses at the gene ends were 3 bases for V and 5 bases for J; bases not matched to a gene: 12. The germline V gene encodes CDR1 LGHDT and CDR2 YNNKEL (reference sequence). The CDR3, as DNA: TGTGCCAGCAGCCACGGATTGGGACTAGCGGGAGCTGGGGACGAGCAGTACTTC. Translating gives CASSHGLGLAGAGDEQYF.

This clone was counted between two and nine times. V usage is TRBV15 and J usage is TRBJ1-1, with 12 nucleotides matching TRBD1. CDR3 length: 21 residues. CDR1 and CDR2 (germline): LNHNV, YYDKDF (reference sequence). V was clipped by 1 base and J by 4 bases; unmatched bases: 19. DNA for the CDR3: TGTGCCACCAGCAGAGCAGCCGGGACAGGGGGCGCCTCCATACTCGTCACTGAAGCTTTCTTT. It is translated as CATSRAAGTGGASILVTEAFF.

The V call is TRBV7-9, the J call TRBJ2-7, with TRBD1 identical over 8 bases. The J segment lost 1 base and the V segment lost 5 bases, leaving 7 bases of the junction unmatched. This CDR3 is built from 15 residues. The germline V gene encodes CDR1 SEHNR and CDR2 FQNEAQ (reference sequence). The CDR3 is CASSGRQGTSYEQYF. For the CDR3, the DNA is TGTGCCAGCAGCGGCAGACAGGGGACATCCTACGAGCAGTACTTC. Filled out from reference TRBV7-9 and TRBJ2-7, the complete variable domain reads DTGVSQNPRHKITKRGQNVTFRCDPISEHNRLYWYRQTLGQGPEFLTYFQNEAQLEKSRLLSDRFSAERPKGSFSTLEIQRTEQGDSAMYLCASSGRQGTSYEQYFGPGTRLTVT.

The V and J genes are TRBV6-5 and TRBJ1-5; no definite D call. CDR3 size: 14 residues. The V gene's germline CDR1 is MNHEY and CDR2 SVGAGI. Trimming pared 2 bases from V and 3 bases from J, leaving 8 bases between. The CDR3 reads CASSYSFFNQPQHF. The CDR3 DNA follows: TGTGCCAGCAGTTACAGTTTTTTCAATCAGCCCCAGCATTTT.

The gene calls are TRBV7-8 and TRBJ2-7, with D possibly matching TRBD2 (6 bases). Trimming stripped 4 bases from V and 0 bases from J, with 13 bases between. This CDR3 region has 15 residues. Germline loops: CDR1 SGHVS, CDR2 FQNEAQ. CDR3 region: CASSSLALSSYEQYF. The CDR3 bases are TGTGCCAGCAGCTCCCTAGCGTTGAGCTCCTACGAGCAGTACTTC.

This clone has only one observation. This rearrangement joins TRBV21-1 to TRBJ2-5; no check of the table's D call, TRBD1, against the DNA was made. TRBV21-1 is an annotated pseudogene. The CDR3 extends over 14 amino acids. For the CDR3, the DNA is TGTGCCAGCCTGGGCAGGGGGCAGAGGGAGACCCAGTACTTC. Translating gives CASLGRGQRETQYF.